This T cell receptor beta chain originates from a study of CD8+CD57+ T cells in acquired aplastic anemia. About the study: The mean DNA yield obtained from sorted CD4+ and CD8+ cells came to about 3.2 ug.

Patients chosen for sequencing had CD8+CD57+ cells that had expanded, as shown by flow cytometry. Each patient carried a diagnosis of severe acquired aplastic anemia. The junction had 14 bases not matched to a gene; V was cut back by 7 bases and J by 9 bases. CDR1 LNHDA and CDR2 SQIVND come from the germline V gene (reference sequence). There are 15 residues in the CDR3. Genomic DNA was employed as the template in profiling TCR beta VDJ and CDR3. TCRdb fed the reads into MiXCR, producing one record per CDR3 protein. The table includes 180,000 or so distinct CDR3 sequences, over 40% detected once. This TCR was sampled from a human donor with aplastic anemia. The chain employs TRBV19 and TRBJ2-7, with 11 positions matching TRBD1. Sequenced input: sorted CD4+, CD8+, or CD8+CD57+ T cells (not recorded which) from PBMCs. The CDR3 DNA is TGTGCCAGTAATCCGCTAGCGGGACAGGGGGGTCGGCAGTACTTC. This gives the protein CASNPLAGQGGRQYF.